These 21 T cell receptor beta chains were sequenced from one sample in a study of blood T cell repertoires in COVID-19. Clones were sequenced by immunoSEQ multiplex PCR, and TCRdb holds only the in-frame ones, with some missing. The table shows 250,000 or so clones, with 87% occurring only once. Sequences were obtained from PBMCs or T cells enriched from blood (not recorded which). Receptors originate from a woman younger than 45 with acute COVID-19.

The J gene is TRBJ1-6, the V gene TRBV9; TRBD1 is a possible D gene (5 bases). The CDR3 runs 15 residues. Trimming stripped 3 bases from V and 6 bases from J, with 13 bases between. Germline V gene lookup returns CDR1 SGDLS and CDR2 YYNGEE. The CDR3 DNA is TGTGCCAGCAGCGCCAGGGTGGAAGGTAATTCACCCCTCCACTTT. It yields the protein CASSARVEGNSPLHF.

The chain combines TRBV4-1 with TRBJ2-3, with unresolved D. This CDR3 is 13 amino acids long. Germline values: CDR1 MGHRA, CDR2 YSYEKL. V was trimmed by 1 base and J by 4 bases, leaving 6 bases between them. The CDR3 region has the DNA TGCGCCAGCAGCCAAGGAACGGCAGATACGCAGTATTTT. It encodes CASSQGTADTQYF.

J is TRBJ2-3 and V is TRBV7-6; D gene unclear. Germline lookup yields CDR1 SGHVS and CDR2 FNYEAQ. The CDR3 has 15 residues. Trimming cost V 2 bases and J 1 base, with 10 bases left between them. DNA of the CDR3: TGTGCCAGCAGCTTAAGAGAGATCCGCACAGATACGCAGTATTTT. Translating gives CASSLREIRTDTQYF.

The chain employs TRBV29-1 and TRBJ2-1; D possibly corresponds to TRBD2 (5 bases). The ends were cut back, 6 bases at V and 4 bases at J, with 13 bases in the middle. The CDR3 spans 13 residues. In germline, CDR1 is SQVTM, CDR2 ANQGSEA. The CDR3 DNA sequence: TGCAGCGTCCCGGGGTCCCTGTACAATGAGCAGTTCTTC. It translates to CSVPGSLYNEQFF.

DNA for the CDR3: TGTGCCAGCAGTGAATTGGGGGCATATGGCTACACCTTC. This gives the protein CASSELGAYGYTF. This chain joins TRBV25-1 and TRBJ1-2; D is possibly TRBD1 (6 bases). The germline V gene has CDR1 MGHDK and CDR2 SYGVNS. Trimming shortened V by 1 base and J by 5 bases, and 8 bases separated the two germline ends. This CDR3 region has 13 residues.

The rearrangement uses TRBV7-2 and TRBJ1-4, with a possible D match to TRBD1 (5 bases). CDR3 size: 14 residues. V was clipped by 2 bases and J by 1 base, with 5 bases between them. The germline V gene encodes CDR1 SGHTA and CDR2 FQGNSA. CDR3 loop: CASSLQGTNEKLFF. In DNA form, the CDR3 reads TGTGCCAGCAGCTTACAGGGAACTAATGAAAAACTGTTTTTT. Complete variable domain (other parts from reference TRBV7-2 and TRBJ1-4): GAGVSQSPSNKVTEKGKDVELRCDPISGHTALYWYRQSLGQGLEFLIYFQGNSAPDKSGLPSDRFSAERTGGSVSTLTIQRTQQEDSAVYLCASSLQGTNEKLFFGSGTQLSVL.

The chain carries TRBV27 and TRBJ1-2, with D possibly being TRBD1 (6 bases). With 4 bases removed from V and 2 bases from J, the gap between germline ends came to 17 bases. Germline CDR1 and CDR2: MNHEY and SMNVEV (reference sequence). This CDR3 contains 16 residues. DNA for the CDR3: TGTGCCAGCAGTTCCACACCCGAGACAGGAAACTATGGCTACACCTTC. Its protein is CASSSTPETGNYGYTF.

The V call is TRBV6-5, the J call TRBJ1-2; 10 bases map to TRBD1. With V trimmed by 6 bases and J by 4 bases, 5 bases remained unmatched. CDR1 and CDR2 (germline): MNHEY, SVGAGI. CDR3 length: 14 residues. DNA of the CDR3: TGTGCCAGCAGGGGGACAGGGGAAGCCTATGGCTACACCTTC. Amino acid sequence: CASRGTGEAYGYTF.

This sequence joins TRBV5-8 and TRBJ1-6; 8 positions agree with TRBD1. This CDR3 has 15 amino acids. Germline V gene lookup returns CDR1 SGHTS and CDR2 YDEGEE. The ends lost 4 bases at V and 6 bases at J; junction bases unmatched: 6. The CDR3 loop reads CASSPNRGANSPLHF. In DNA form, the CDR3 reads TGTGCCAGCAGCCCCAACAGGGGGGCTAATTCACCCCTCCACTTT.

CDR3 amino acids: CASSLERQGDSPLHF. As DNA, the CDR3 is TGTGCCAGCAGCCTGGAGCGACAGGGGGATTCACCCCTCCACTTT. V gene TRBV6-5 combines with J gene TRBJ1-6; TRBD1 agrees at 9 bases. The CDR3 is 15 residues long. The trim removed 6 bases at V and 8 bases at J, leaving 8 bases unmatched. Germline-derived CDR1 and CDR2 are MNHEY and SVGAGI.

CDR3: CASSSSSQGGNEKLFF. The CDR3 nucleotides read TGTGCCAGCAGCTCCAGCAGCCAGGGAGGCAATGAAAAACTGTTTTTT. The chain links TRBV11-2 to TRBJ1-4; D possibly corresponds to TRBD1 (5 bases). Germline-derived CDR1 and CDR2 are SGHAT and FQNNGV. This CDR3 is 16 amino acids long. Deletions cut 4 bases from V and 5 bases from J, with 17 bases between.

CDR3 DNA: TGCGCCAGCCAGGGACAGACCTCCTACAATGAGCAGTTCTTC. It yields the protein CASQGQTSYNEQFF. The chain has TRBV5-1 and TRBJ2-1, with TRBD1 matching 7 bases. CDR3 size: 14 residues. V lost 7 bases, J lost 0 bases, and 4 bases stayed unmatched. Germline V gives CDR1 SGHRS, CDR2 YFSETQ.

The CDR3 bases are TGTGCCAGCAGCCGTGGACTAGCGGGGGGCAATGAGCAGTTCTTC. This translates into CASSRGLAGGNEQFF. The rearrangement uses TRBV27 and TRBJ2-1, with TRBD2 matching 14 bases. CDR1 and CDR2 from the germline V gene are MNHEY and SMNVEV (reference sequence). The CDR3 sequence is 15 residues long. J was trimmed by 6 bases and V by 6 bases; bases with no gene match: 4.

The chain joins TRBV2 to TRBJ2-1; D ambiguous. The germline V and J ends were trimmed by 3 bases and 7 bases, with 7 bases remaining between them. The CDR3 sequence is 12 residues long. Germline CDR1 and CDR2: SNHLY and FYNNEI. CDR3 sequence reads: CASSDYMNEQFF. CDR3 sequence (DNA): TGTGCCAGCAGTGATTATATGAATGAGCAGTTCTTC.

This chain links TRBV7-9 with TRBJ2-1, with no clear D. CDR3 size: 13 residues. Per the germline V gene, CDR1 is SEHNR and CDR2 is FQNEAQ (reference sequence). Trimming cost V 5 bases and J 2 bases, with 7 bases left between them. In DNA, the CDR3 is TGTGCCAGCAGCCAGGAACCCTACAATGAGCAGTTCTTC. It encodes CASSQEPYNEQFF.

This chain links TRBV29-1 with TRBJ1-5; D may be TRBD1 (5 bases). This CDR3 comprises 15 residues. Germline CDR1 is SQVTM and CDR2 is ANQGSEA. V dropped 3 bases and J dropped 9 bases, with 21 bases sitting between them. The CDR3 DNA reads as TGCAGCGTTGATGGAGGGGAGGGCTTGGGAGGGCCCCAGCATTTT. This encodes CSVDGGEGLGGPQHF.

The chain couples TRBV10-2 to TRBJ1-1; D is possibly TRBD1 (5 bases). Trimming left V 5 bases short and J 5 bases short, with 12 bases between. Germline loops: CDR1 WSHSY, CDR2 SAAADI. The CDR3 spans 13 residues. This CDR3 reads CASSPQGGTEAFF. CDR3 DNA sequence: TGCGCCAGCAGTCCTCAGGGTGGGACTGAAGCTTTCTTT.

The gene calls are TRBV19 and TRBJ1-2; 10 nucleotides align to TRBD1. J was trimmed by 8 bases and V by 4 bases; bases with no gene match: 10. The length of the CDR3 is 15 residues. Germline values: CDR1 LNHDA, CDR2 SQIVND (reference sequence). The CDR3 is CASSTNPGQGRGYTF. The CDR3 DNA is TGTGCCAGTAGTACCAATCCGGGACAGGGGAGAGGCTACACCTTC.

The chain has TRBV25-1 and TRBJ2-2; D call uncertain. Germline CDR1 MGHDK, CDR2 SYGVNS. V was shortened by 3 bases and J by 10 bases, with 18 bases between the two germline ends. The CDR3 length is 15 residues. Written as DNA, the CDR3 is TGTGCCAGCAGTGATTCACTCTCTCCGAGACAGGAGCTGTTTTTT. Translating gives CASSDSLSPRQELFF.

Concerning this clone itself: Other DNA sequences in this specimen translate into the identical CDR3. The chain recombines TRBV7-2 with TRBJ1-5; D might be TRBD1 (5 bases). The length of the CDR3 is 15 residues. Germline-derived CDR1 and CDR2 are SGHTA and FQGNSA. Trimming pared 1 base from V and 1 base from J, leaving 8 bases between. CDR3 in DNA: TGTGCCAGCAGCTTAGGCGGGGACAGCAATCAGCCCCAGCATTTT. It translates to CASSLGGDSNQPQHF.

The CDR3 coding sequence is TGTGCCAGCAGCTTGCTAGACGAGCAGTACTTC. Amino acid sequence: CASSLLDEQYF. This rearrangement joins TRBV5-6 to TRBJ2-7; no reliable D call. Germline CDR1 is SGHDT and CDR2 is YYEEEE. The CDR3 loop spans 11 amino acids. The ends were cut back, 1 base at V and 5 bases at J, with 4 bases in the middle. Full variable domain (outside the CDR3, taken from reference TRBV5-6 and TRBJ2-7): DAGVTQSPTHLIKTRGQQVTLRCSPKSGHDTVSWYQQALGQGPQFIFQYYEEEERQRGNFPDRFSGHQFPNYSSELNVNALLLGDSALYLCASSLLDEQYFGPGTRLTVT.